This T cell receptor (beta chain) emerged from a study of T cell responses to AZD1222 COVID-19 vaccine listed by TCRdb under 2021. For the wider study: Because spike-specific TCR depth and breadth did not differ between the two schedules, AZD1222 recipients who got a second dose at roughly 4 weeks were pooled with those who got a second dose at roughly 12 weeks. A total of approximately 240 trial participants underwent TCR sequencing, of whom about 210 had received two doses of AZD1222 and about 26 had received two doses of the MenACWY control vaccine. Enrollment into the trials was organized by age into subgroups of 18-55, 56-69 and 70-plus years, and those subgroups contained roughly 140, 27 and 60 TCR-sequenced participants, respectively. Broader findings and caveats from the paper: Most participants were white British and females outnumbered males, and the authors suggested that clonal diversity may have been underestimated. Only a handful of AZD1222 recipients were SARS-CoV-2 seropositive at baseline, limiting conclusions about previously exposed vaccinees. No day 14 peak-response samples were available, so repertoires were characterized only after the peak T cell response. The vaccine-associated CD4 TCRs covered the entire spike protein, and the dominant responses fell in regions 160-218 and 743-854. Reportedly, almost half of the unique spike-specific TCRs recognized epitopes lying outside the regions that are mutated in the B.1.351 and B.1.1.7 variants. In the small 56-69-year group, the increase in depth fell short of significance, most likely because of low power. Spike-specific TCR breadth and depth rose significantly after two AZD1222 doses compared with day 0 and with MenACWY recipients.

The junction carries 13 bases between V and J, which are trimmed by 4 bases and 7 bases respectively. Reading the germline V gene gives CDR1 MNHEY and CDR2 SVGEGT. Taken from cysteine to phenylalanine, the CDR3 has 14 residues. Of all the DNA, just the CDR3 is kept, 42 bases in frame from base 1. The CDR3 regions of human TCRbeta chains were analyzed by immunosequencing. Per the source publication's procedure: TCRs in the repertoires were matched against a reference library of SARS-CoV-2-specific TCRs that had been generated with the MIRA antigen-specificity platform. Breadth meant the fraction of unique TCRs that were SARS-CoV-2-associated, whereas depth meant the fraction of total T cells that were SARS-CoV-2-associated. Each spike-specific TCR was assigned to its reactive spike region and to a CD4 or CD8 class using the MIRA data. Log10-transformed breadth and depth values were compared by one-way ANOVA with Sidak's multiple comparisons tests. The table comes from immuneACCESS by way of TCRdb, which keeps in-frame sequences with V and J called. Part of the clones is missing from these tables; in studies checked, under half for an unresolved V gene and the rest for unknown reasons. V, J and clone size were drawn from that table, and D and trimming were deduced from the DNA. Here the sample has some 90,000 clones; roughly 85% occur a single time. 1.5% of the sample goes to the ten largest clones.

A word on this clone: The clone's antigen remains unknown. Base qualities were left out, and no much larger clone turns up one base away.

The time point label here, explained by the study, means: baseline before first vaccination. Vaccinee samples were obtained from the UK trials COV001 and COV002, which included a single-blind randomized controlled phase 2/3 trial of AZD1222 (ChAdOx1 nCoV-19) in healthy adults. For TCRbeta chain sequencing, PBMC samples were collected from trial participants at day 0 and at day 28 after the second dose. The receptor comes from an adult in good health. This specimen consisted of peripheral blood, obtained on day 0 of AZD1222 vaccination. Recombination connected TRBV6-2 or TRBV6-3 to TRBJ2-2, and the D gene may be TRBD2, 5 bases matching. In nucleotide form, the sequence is TGTGCCAGCAGTTCCCCCACTAGACGCGGGGAGCTGTTTTTT. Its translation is CASSSPTRRGELFF.